This T cell receptor (beta chain) was profiled in a study of blood T cell repertoires in COVID-19. Study summary: Donors in the United States, Italy and Spain gave samples during acute or convalescent COVID-19. From T cells, B-cell-depleted T cells, or PBMCs came the material, which was cDNA or gDNA.

V gave up 8 bases and J gave up 2 bases, with 6 bases separating them. The CDR3 runs to 10 residues. The V gene's germline CDR1 is DFQATT and CDR2 SNEGSKA (reference sequence). Per the original methods: Reference gene primers were amplified, and this amplification served to estimate nucleated cell counts. Profiled with immunoSEQ multiplex PCR; TCRdb holds only in-frame clones, not every one. That table gives V, J and clone size, and the DNA gave D and trimming. The sample has roughly 200,000 clones, less than 85% seen once. This TCR derives from a woman between 70 and 85 years old with acute or convalescent COVID-19. The rearrangement links TRBV20-1 to TRBJ2-5; D ambiguous. Sequenced: peripheral blood. In DNA form, the CDR3 reads TGCAGTCCCAGGCAAGAGACCCAGTACTTC. Translating it yields CSPRQETQYF.